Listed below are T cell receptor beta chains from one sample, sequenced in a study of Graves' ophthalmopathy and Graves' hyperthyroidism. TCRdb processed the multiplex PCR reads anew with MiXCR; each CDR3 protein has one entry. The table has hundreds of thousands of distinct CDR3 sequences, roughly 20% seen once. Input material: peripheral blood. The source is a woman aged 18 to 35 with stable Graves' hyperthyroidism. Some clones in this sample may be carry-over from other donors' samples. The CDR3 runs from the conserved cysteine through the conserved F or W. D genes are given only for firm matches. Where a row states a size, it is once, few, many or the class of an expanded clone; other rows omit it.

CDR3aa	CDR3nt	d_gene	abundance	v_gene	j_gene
CASSYLGSNSGYTF	TGTGCCAGCAGTTACTTAGGCAGTAACAGTGGCTACACCTTC	NA	few	TRBV6-5	TRBJ1-2
CASGLRLALAKNIQYF	TGTGCTAGTGGTTTGAGATTAGCACTAGCCAAAAACATTCAGTACTTC	NA	many	TRBV12-5	TRBJ2-4
CASSAGSTTGELFF	TGCGCCAGCAGTGCTGGCTCGACCACCGGGGAGCTGTTTTTT	NA	NA	TRBV5-1	TRBJ2-2
CASKKSEDTEAFF	TGTGCCAGCAAAAAAAGCGAGGACACTGAAGCTTTCTTT	NA	many	TRBV6-4	TRBJ1-1
CASSDTGGLEQYF	TGTGCCAGCAGTGACACAGGGGGTTTGGAGCAGTACTTC	TRBD1	many	TRBV6-1	TRBJ2-7
CASSEDPQGRVYGYTF	TGCGCCAGCAGTGAGGACCCACAGGGAAGGGTCTATGGCTACACCTTC	NA	many	TRBV10-2	TRBJ1-2
CASSLVAVGDTGELFF	TGTGCCAGCAGCTTAGTTGCAGTAGGCGACACCGGGGAGCTGTTTTTT	NA	many	TRBV11-2	TRBJ2-2
CASSVEGGRSGEPQHF	TGTGCCAGCAGCGTGGAAGGGGGCAGATCTGGTGAGCCCCAGCATTTT	TRBD1	few	TRBV5-6	TRBJ1-5
CASSVRGPYEQYF	TGTGCCAGCAGTGTTAGGGGGCCCTACGAGCAGTACTTC	TRBD1	many	TRBV2	TRBJ2-7
CASSARDSRGQPQHF	TGTGCCAGCAGTGCCCGGGACAGTCGGGGTCAGCCCCAGCATTTT	TRBD1	few	TRBV28	TRBJ1-5
CASSAGTSQPQHF	TGTGCCAGCAGCGCCGGGACGTCTCAGCCCCAGCATTTT	NA	NA	TRBV7-6	TRBJ1-5
CASTLRGSGANVLTF	TGTGCCAGTACTCTTCGGGGCTCTGGGGCCAACGTCCTGACTTTC	NA	many	TRBV19	TRBJ2-6
CASSQGQTSSQPQHF	TGTGCCAGCAGCCAAGGACAGACTAGCAGCCAGCCCCAGCATTTT	NA	many	TRBV3-1	TRBJ1-5
CASSLSKVYGYTF	TGTGCCAGCAGCTTATCCAAGGTCTATGGCTACACCTTC	NA	many	TRBV7-2	TRBJ1-2
CASSLSVSPETQYF	TGTGCCAGCAGTTTATCTGTGTCCCCCGAGACCCAGTACTTC	NA	many	TRBV27	TRBJ2-5
CASSTPSGDTEAFF	TGTGCCAGCAGTACCCCGAGCGGGGACACTGAAGCTTTCTTT	NA	NA	TRBV28	TRBJ1-1
CASRPGEPHQPQHF	TGTGCCAGCAGGCCGGGGGAACCCCATCAGCCCCAGCATTTT	NA	NA	TRBV12-3/TRBV12-4	TRBJ1-5